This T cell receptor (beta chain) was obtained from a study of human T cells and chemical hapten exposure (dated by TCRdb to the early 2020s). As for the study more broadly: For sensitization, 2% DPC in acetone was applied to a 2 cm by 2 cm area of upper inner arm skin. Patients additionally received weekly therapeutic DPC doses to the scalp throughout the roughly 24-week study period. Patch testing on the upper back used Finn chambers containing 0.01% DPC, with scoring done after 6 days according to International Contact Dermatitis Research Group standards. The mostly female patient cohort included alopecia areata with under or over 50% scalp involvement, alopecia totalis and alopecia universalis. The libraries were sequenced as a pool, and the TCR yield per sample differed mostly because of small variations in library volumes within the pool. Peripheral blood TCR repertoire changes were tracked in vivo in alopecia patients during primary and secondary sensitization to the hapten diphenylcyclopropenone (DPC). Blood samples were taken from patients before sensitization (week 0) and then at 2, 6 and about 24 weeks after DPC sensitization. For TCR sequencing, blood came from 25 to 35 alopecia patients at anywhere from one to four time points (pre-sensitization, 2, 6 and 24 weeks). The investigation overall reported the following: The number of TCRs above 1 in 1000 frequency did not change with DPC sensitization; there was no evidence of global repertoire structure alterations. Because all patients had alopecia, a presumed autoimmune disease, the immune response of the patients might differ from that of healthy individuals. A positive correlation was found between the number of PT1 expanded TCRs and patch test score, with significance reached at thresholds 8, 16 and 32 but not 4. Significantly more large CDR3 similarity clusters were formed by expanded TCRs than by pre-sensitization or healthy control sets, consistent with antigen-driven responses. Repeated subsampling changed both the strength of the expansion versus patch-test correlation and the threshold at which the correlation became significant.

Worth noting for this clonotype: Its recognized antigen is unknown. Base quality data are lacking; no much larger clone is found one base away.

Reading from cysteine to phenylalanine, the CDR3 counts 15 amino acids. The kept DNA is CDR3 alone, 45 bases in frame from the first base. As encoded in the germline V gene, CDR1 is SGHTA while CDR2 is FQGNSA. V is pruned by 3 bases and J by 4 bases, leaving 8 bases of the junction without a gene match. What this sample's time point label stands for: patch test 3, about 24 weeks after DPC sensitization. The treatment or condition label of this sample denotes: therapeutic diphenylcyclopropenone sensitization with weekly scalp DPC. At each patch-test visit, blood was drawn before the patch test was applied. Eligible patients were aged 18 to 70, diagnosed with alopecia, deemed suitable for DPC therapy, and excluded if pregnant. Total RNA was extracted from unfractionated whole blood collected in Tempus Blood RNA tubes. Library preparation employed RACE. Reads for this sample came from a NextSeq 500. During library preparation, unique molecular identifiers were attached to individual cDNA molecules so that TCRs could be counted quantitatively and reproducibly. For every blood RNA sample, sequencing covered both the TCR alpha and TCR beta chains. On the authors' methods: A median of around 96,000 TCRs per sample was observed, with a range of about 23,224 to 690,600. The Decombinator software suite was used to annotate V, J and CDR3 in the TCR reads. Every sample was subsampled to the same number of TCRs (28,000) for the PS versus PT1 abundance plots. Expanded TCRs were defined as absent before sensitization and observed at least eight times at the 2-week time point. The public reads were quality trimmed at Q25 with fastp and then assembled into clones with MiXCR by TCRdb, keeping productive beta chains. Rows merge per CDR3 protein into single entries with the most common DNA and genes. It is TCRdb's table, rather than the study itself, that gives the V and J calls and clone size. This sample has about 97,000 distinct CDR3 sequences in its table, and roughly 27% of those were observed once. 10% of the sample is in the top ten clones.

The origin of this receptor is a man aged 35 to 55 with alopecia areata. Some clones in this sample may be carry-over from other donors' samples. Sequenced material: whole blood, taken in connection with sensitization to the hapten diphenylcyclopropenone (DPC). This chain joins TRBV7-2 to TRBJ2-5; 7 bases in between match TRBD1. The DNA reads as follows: TGTGCCAGCAGCTTGACAGGGAGTAGAGGAGAGACCCAGTACTTC. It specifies CASSLTGSRGETQYF.